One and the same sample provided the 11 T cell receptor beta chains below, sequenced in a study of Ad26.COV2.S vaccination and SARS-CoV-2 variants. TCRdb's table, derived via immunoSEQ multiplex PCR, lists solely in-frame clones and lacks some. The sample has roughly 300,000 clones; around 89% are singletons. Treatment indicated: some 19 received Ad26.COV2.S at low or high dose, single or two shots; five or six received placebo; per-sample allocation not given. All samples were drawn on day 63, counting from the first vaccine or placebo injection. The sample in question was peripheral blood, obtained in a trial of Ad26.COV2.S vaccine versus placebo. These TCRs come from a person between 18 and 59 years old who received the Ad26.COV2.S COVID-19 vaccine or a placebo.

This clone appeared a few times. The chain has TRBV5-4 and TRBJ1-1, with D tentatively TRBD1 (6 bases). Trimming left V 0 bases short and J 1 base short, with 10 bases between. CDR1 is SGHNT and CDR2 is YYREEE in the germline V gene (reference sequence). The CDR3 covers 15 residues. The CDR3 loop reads CASSLAETGNTEAFF. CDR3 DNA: TGTGCCAGCAGCTTGGCGGAGACAGGGAACACTGAAGCTTTCTTT.

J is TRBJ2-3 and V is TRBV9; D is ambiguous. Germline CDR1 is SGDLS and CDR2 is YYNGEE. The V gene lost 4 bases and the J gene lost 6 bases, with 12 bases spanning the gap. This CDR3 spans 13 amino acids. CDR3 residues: CASSPAGRDTQYF. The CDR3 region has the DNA TGTGCCAGCAGCCCGGCAGGCCGGGATACGCAGTATTTT.

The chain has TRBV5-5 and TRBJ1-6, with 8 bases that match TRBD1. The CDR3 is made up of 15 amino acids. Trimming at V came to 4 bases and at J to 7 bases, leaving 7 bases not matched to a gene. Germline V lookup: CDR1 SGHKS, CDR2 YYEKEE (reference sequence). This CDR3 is CASSRWTGTNSPLHF. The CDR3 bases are TGTGCCAGCAGCCGTTGGACAGGGACAAATTCACCCCTCCACTTT. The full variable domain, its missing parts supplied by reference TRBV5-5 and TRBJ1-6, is DAGVTQSPTHLIKTRGQQVTLRCSPISGHKSVSWYQQVLGQGPQFIFQYYEKEERGRGNFPDRFSARQFPNYSSELNVNALLLGDSALYLCASSRWTGTNSPLHFGNGTRLTVT.

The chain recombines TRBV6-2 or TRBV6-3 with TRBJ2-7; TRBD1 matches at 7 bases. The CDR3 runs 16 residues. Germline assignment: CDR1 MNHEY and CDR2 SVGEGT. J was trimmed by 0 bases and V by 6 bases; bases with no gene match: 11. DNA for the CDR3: TGTGCCAGCAGCCCCGGGACAGCCGACTTCTCCTACGAGCAGTACTTC. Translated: CASSPGTADFSYEQYF.

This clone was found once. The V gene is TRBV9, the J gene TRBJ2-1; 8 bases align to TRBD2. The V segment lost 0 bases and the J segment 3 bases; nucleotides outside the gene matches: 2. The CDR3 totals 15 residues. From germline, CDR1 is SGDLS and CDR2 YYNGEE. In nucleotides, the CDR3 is TGTGCCAGCAGCGTAGGGACTAGCAGCTACAATGAGCAGTTCTTC. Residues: CASSVGTSSYNEQFF.

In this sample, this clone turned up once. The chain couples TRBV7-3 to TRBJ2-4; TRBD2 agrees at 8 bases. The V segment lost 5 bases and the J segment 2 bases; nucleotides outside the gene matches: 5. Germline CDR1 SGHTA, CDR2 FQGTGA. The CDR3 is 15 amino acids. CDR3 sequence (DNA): TGTGCCAGCAGCCCGGGAGGGTTATCCAAAAACATTCAGTACTTC. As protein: CASSPGGLSKNIQYF.

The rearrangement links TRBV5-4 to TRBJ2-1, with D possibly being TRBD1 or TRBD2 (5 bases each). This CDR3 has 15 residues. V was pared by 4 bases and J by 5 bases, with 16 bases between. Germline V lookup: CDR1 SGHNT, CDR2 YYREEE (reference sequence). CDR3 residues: CASSGTRDVDNEQFF. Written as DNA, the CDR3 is TGTGCCAGCAGCGGGACGAGGGACGTTGACAATGAGCAGTTCTTC. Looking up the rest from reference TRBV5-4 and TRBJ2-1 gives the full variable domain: ETGVTQSPTHLIKTRGQQVTLRCSSQSGHNTVSWYQQALGQGPQFIFQYYREEENGRGNFPPRFSGLQFPNYSSELNVNALELDDSALYLCASSGTRDVDNEQFFGPGTRLTVL.

The CDR3, as DNA: TGTGCCAGCACCCCAAAAGGACGGTACTATGGCTACACCTTC. Translated: CASTPKGRYYGYTF. The chain is built from TRBV6-6 and TRBJ1-2; D is undetermined. This CDR3 has 14 residues. The V end lost 7 bases, the J end lost 3 bases, and 15 bases lay between the germline ends. Germline V gives CDR1 MNHNY, CDR2 SVGAGI (reference sequence).

The CDR3 bases are TGTGCCAGTAGTGCCTATCTGACAGGTGGAAGGGAAAAACTGTTTTTT. This codes for CASSAYLTGGREKLFF. This chain uses TRBV19 with TRBJ1-4; a possible D gene is TRBD1 (6 bases). The CDR3 runs to 16 residues. V was trimmed by 5 bases and J by 8 bases, leaving 21 bases between them. CDR1 and CDR2 from the germline V gene are LNHDA and SQIVND (reference sequence).

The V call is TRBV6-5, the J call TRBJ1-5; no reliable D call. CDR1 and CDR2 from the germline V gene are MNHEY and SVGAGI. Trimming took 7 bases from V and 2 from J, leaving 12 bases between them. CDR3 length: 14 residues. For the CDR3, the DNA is TGTGCCAGCACCACTCACAGCCGCAATCAGCCCCAGCATTTT. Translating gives CASTTHSRNQPQHF.

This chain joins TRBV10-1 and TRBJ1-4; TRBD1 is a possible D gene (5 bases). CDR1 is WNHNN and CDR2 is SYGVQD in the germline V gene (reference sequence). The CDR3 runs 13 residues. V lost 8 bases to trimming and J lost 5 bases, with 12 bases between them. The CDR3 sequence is CASVGGENEKLFF. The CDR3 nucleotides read TGCGCCAGCGTGGGGGGAGAGAATGAAAAACTGTTTTTT.